The 9 T cell receptor beta chains below come from one sample, sequenced in a study of blood T cell repertoires in COVID-19. Method: immunoSEQ multiplex PCR; TCRdb's copy keeps in-frame clones and lacks some. Of hundreds of thousands of clones listed, roughly 90% are singletons. Sequenced: PBMCs or T cells enriched from blood (not recorded which). The receptors originated from a woman in her 30s with acute COVID-19.

The V gene is TRBV11-2, the J gene TRBJ2-7; maybe TRBD1 (6 bases). The V gene lost 2 bases and the J gene lost 3 bases, with 14 bases spanning the gap. Germline V gene sequence: CDR1 SGHAT, CDR2 FQNNGV. CDR3 length: 15 amino acids. DNA of the CDR3: TGTGCCAGCAGCTTATGGACGAACAGGGACTACGAGCAGTACTTC. Protein product: CASSLWTNRDYEQYF. Full variable domain (missing parts from reference TRBV11-2 and TRBJ2-7): EAGVAQSPRYKIIEKRQSVAFWCNPISGHATLYWYQQILGQGPKLLIQFQNNGVVDDSQLPKDRFSAERLKGVDSTLKIQPAKLEDSAVYLCASSLWTNRDYEQYFGPGTRLTVT.

This clone has a single count. This rearrangement joins TRBV14 to TRBJ1-4, with a tentative D call TRBD1 (6 bases). This CDR3 is 14 amino acids long. Germline V lookup: CDR1 SGHDN, CDR2 FVKESK. The germline V and J ends were trimmed by 4 bases and 10 bases, with 16 bases remaining between them. The CDR3 DNA reads TGTGCCAGCAGCCCGGCGGGGGCCCTGGGAAAACTGTTTTTT. It specifies CASSPAGALGKLFF.

This rearrangement joins TRBV19 to TRBJ1-4; no firm D call. The germline gives CDR1 LNHDA, CDR2 SQIVND (reference sequence). The CDR3 length is 14 residues. V lost 2 bases to trimming and J lost 10 bases, with 14 bases between them. The CDR3, as DNA: TGTGCCAGTAGTATATGGACTCCCCAGCCAAAACTGTTTTTT. Encoded protein: CASSIWTPQPKLFF.

V gene TRBV9 combines with J gene TRBJ1-1, with D perhaps matching TRBD1 (6 bases). This CDR3 spans 13 amino acids. Germline V lookup: CDR1 SGDLS, CDR2 YYNGEE. Trimming shortened V by 3 bases and J by 8 bases, and 14 bases separated the two germline ends. The CDR3 protein is CASSAQTGTEAFF. CDR3 nucleotide sequence: TGTGCCAGCAGCGCACAAACAGGGACGGAAGCTTTCTTT.

This clone occurred once. V and J are TRBV7-3 and TRBJ2-3, with D perhaps matching TRBD1 (6 bases). CDR3 size: 15 residues. CDR1 SGHTA and CDR2 FQGTGA come from the germline V gene. Trimming removed 5 bases at V and 2 bases at J, with 14 bases between. CDR3 nucleotides: TGTGCCAGCAGCGCAAACCCAGGGGCCACAGATACGCAGTATTTT. Protein: CASSANPGATDTQYF.

CDR3 in amino acids: CASRGTGVNEKLFF. CDR3 bases: TGTGCCAGCAGGGGAACAGGGGTGAATGAAAAACTGTTTTTT. The chain recombines TRBV2 with TRBJ1-4, with 7 positions matching TRBD1. The V gene's germline CDR1 is SNHLY and CDR2 FYNNEI. The CDR3 loop spans 14 amino acids. J gave up 5 bases and V 6 bases, and 6 bases lay outside the gene matches.

The chain carries TRBV27 and TRBJ2-1, with D perhaps TRBD2 (6 bases). Germline V gene lookup returns CDR1 MNHEY and CDR2 SMNVEV (reference sequence). This CDR3 region has 17 residues. Trimming shortened V by 3 bases and J by 3 bases, and 18 bases separated the two germline ends. For the CDR3, the DNA is TGTGCCAGCAGTTTGGAAACACCTAGCGTATACTACAATGAGCAGTTCTTC. Protein sequence: CASSLETPSVYYNEQFF.

The chain employs TRBV9 and TRBJ1-2; 8 positions match TRBD1. J was trimmed by 2 bases and V by 5 bases; bases with no gene match: 17. The CDR3 is 18 amino acids. CDR1 SGDLS and CDR2 YYNGEE come from the germline V gene. For the CDR3, the DNA is TGTGCCAGCAGTCAAAAAATGTCGCAACAGGGGGAAAACTATGGCTACACCTTC. Protein sequence: CASSQKMSQQGENYGYTF.

V gene TRBV19 combines with J gene TRBJ2-7, with TRBD1 matching 9 bases. Germline lookup yields CDR1 LNHDA and CDR2 SQIVND (reference sequence). The CDR3 covers 15 residues. Unmatched junction bases numbered 9, after V lost 6 bases and J lost 3 bases. For the CDR3, the DNA is TGTGCCAGTAGATCCCGGGACAGGGCCATCTACGAGCAGTACTTC. Residues: CASRSRDRAIYEQYF.